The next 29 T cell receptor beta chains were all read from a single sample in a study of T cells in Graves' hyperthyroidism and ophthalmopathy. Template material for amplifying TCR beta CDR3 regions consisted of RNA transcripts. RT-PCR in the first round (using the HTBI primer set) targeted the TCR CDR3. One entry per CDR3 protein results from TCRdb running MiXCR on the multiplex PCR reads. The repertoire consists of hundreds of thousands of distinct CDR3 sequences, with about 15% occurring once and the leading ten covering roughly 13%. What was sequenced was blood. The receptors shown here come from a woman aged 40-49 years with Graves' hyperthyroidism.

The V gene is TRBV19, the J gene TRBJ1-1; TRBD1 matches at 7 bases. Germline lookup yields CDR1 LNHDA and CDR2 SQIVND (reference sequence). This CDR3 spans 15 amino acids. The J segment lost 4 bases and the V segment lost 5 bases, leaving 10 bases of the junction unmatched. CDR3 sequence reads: CASSDRQGVGTEAFF. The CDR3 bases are TGTGCCAGTAGTGACCGACAGGGTGTGGGCACTGAAGCTTTCTTT.

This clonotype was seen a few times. The chain's CDR3 is CASSYPGGNTEAFF. For the CDR3, the DNA is TGTGCCAGCAGCTACCCAGGGGGGAACACTGAAGCTTTCTTT. This chain joins TRBV5-4 and TRBJ1-1, with 7 bases lining up with TRBD1. Per the germline V gene, CDR1 is SGHNT and CDR2 is YYREEE (reference sequence). The length of the CDR3 is 14 residues. J was trimmed by 1 base and V by 3 bases; bases with no gene match: 3.

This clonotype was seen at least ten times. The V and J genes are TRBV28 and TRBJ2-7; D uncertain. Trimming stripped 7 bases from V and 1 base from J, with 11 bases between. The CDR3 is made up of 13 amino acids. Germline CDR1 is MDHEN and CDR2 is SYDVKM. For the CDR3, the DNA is TGTGCCAGCACCCGCGGACGTTCCTACGAGCAGTACTTC. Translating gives CASTRGRSYEQYF.

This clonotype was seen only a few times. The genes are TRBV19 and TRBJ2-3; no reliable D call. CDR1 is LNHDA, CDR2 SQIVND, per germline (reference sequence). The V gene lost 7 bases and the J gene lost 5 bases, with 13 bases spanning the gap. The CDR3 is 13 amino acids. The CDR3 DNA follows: TGTGCCAGTAACAACGGACGGCTAGATACGCAGTATTTT. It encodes CASNNGRLDTQYF.

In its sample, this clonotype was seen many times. The CDR3 DNA is TGTGCCAGCAGTTTGGGACTAGCGGCCTCCTACGAGCAGTACTTC. It encodes CASSLGLAASYEQYF. This chain connects TRBV2 to TRBJ2-7, with 11 positions matching TRBD2. The CDR3 has 15 amino acids. Germline trimming cut 5 bases from V and 0 bases from J; bases unmatched to any gene: 3. The germline CDR1 and CDR2 sequences are SNHLY and FYNNEI.

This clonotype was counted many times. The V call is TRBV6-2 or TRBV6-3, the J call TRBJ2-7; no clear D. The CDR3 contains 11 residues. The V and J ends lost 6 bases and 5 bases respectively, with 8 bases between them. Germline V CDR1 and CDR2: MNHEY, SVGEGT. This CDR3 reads CASSYPNEQYF. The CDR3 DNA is TGTGCCAGCAGCTACCCTAACGAGCAGTACTTC.

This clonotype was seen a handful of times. This CDR3 is CATSRGFTDTTYNEQFF. The CDR3 DNA reads as TGTGCCACCAGCAGAGGGTTCACGGACACAACCTACAATGAGCAGTTCTTC. The J gene is TRBJ2-1, the V gene TRBV15; D is perhaps TRBD1 (5 bases). V dropped 1 base and J dropped 2 bases, with 15 bases sitting between them. Germline V gives CDR1 LNHNV, CDR2 YYDKDF (reference sequence). This CDR3 region has 17 residues.

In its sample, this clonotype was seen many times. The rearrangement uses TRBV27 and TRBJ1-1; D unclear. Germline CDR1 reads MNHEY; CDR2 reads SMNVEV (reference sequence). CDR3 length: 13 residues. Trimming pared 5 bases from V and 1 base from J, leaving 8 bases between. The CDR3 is CASSEQRNTEAFF. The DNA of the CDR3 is TGTGCCAGCAGTGAACAGAGGAACACTGAAGCTTTCTTT.

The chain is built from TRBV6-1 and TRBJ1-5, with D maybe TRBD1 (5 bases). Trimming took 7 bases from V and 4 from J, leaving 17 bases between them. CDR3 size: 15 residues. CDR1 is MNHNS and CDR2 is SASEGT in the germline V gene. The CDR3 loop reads CASTQAQVWNQPQHF. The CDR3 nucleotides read TGTGCCAGCACCCAAGCACAGGTGTGGAATCAGCCCCAGCATTTT.

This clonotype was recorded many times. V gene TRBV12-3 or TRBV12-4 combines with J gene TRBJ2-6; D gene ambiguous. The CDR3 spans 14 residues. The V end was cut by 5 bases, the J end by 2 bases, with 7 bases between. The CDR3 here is CASSLVPGANVLTF. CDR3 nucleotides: TGTGCCAGCAGTCTCGTCCCTGGGGCCAACGTCCTGACTTTC.

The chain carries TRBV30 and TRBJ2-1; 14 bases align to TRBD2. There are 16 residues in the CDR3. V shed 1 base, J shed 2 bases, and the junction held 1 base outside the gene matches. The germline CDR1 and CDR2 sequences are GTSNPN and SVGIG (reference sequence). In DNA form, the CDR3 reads TGTGCCTGGAGTGGGACTAGCGGGAGGCCCTACAATGAGCAGTTCTTC. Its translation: CAWSGTSGRPYNEQFF.

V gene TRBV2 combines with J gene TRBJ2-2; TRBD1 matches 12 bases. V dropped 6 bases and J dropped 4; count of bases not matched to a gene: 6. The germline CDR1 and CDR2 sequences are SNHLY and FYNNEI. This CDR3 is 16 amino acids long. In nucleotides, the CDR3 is TGTGCCAGCAGACCGGGACAGGGGGCAATCACCGGGGAGCTGTTTTTT. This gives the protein CASRPGQGAITGELFF.

CDR3 in amino acids: CASSQVGPGTINEKLFF. The CDR3 coding sequence is TGCGCCAGCAGCCAAGTGGGCCCCGGGACTATTAATGAAAAACTGTTTTTT. This rearrangement joins TRBV4-1 to TRBJ1-4; D might be TRBD1 (5 bases). The CDR3 contains 17 residues. CDR1 is MGHRA and CDR2 is YSYEKL in the germline V gene. The V gene lost 1 base and the J gene lost 4 bases, with 16 bases spanning the gap.

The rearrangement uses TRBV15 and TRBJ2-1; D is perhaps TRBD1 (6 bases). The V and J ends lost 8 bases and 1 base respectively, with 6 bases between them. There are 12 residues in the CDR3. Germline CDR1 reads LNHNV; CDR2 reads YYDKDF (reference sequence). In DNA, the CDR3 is TGTGCCACCGGACAGTCCTACAATGAGCAGTTCTTC. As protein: CATGQSYNEQFF.

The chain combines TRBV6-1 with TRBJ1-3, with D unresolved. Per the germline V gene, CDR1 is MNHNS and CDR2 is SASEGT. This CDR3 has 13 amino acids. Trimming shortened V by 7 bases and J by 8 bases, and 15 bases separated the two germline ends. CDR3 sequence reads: CASTIYLGDTIYF. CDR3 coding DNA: TGTGCCAGCACCATTTACCTTGGCGACACCATATATTTT.

CDR3 sequence reads: CASSEARPNEKLFF. CDR3 DNA: TGTGCCAGCAGTGAGGCCCGGCCTAATGAAAAACTGTTTTTT. This sequence joins TRBV2 and TRBJ1-4; D remains ambiguous. The CDR3 loop spans 14 amino acids. V lost 3 bases, J lost 3 bases, and 8 bases lay in between. In germline, CDR1 is SNHLY, CDR2 FYNNEI.

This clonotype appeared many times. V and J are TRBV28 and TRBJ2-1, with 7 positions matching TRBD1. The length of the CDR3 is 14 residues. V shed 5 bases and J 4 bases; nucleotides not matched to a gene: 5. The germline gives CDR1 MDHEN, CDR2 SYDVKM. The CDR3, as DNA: TGTGCCAGCAGTCCGTGGGACAGATACAATGAGCAGTTCTTC. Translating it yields CASSPWDRYNEQFF.

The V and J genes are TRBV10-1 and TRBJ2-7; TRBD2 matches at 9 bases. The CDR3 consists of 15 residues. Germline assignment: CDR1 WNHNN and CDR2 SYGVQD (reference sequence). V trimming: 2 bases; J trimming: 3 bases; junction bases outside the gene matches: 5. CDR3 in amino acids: CASSESLAGSYEQYF. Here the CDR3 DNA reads TGCGCCAGCAGTGAGAGCCTAGCGGGAAGCTACGAGCAGTACTTC.

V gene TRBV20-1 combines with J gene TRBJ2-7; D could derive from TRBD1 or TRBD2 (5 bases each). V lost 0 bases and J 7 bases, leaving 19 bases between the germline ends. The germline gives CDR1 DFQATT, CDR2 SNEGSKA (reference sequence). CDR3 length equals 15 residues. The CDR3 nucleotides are TGCAGTGCTAGAGATTTAAGGGCTGGGACCGGGGAGCAGTACTTC. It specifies CSARDLRAGTGEQYF.

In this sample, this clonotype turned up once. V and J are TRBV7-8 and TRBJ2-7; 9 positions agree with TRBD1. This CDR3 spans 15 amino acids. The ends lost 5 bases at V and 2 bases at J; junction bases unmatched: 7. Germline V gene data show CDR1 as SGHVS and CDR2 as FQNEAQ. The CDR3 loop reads CASSPGTGKTYEQYF. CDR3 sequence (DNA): TGTGCCAGCAGCCCGGGGACAGGGAAGACCTACGAGCAGTACTTC. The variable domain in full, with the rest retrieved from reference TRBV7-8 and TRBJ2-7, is GAGVSQSPRYKVAKRGQDVALRCDPISGHVSLFWYQQALGQGPEFLTYFQNEAQLDKSGLPSDRFFAERPEGSVSTLKIQRTQQEDSAVYLCASSPGTGKTYEQYFGPGTRLTVT.

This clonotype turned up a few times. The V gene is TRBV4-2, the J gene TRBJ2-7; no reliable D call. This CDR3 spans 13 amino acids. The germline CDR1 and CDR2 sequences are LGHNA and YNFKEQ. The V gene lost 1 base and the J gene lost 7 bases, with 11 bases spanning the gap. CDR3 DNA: TGTGCCAGCAGCCAAGGGGTTGTGGATGAGCAGTACTTC. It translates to CASSQGVVDEQYF.

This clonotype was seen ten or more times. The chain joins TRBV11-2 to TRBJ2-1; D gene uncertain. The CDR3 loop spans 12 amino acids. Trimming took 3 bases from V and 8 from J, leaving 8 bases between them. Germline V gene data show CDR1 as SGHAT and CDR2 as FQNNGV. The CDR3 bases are TGTGCCAGCAGCTTCGGCTGGGATGAGCAGTTCTTC. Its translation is CASSFGWDEQFF.

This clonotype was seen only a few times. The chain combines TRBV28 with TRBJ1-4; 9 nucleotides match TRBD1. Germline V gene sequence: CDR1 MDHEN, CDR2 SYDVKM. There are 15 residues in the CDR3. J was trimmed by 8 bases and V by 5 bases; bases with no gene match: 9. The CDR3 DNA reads TGTGCCAGCAGTATCAAGGGGACAGGGTCGGAAAAACTGTTTTTT. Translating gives CASSIKGTGSEKLFF. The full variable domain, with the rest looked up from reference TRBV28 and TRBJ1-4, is DVKVTQSSRYLVKRTGEKVFLECVQDMDHENMFWYRQDPGLGLRLIYFSYDVKMKEKGDIPEGYSVSREKKERFSLILESASTNQTSMYLCASSIKGTGSEKLFFGSGTQLSVL.

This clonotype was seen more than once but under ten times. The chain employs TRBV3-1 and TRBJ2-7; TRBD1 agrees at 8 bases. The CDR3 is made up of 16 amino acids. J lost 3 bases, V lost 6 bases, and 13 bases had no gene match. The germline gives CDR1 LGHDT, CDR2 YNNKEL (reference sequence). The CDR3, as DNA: TGTGCCAGCAGTTACTCGCAGGGACAGGTGTACTACGAGCAGTACTTC. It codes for CASSYSQGQVYYEQYF.

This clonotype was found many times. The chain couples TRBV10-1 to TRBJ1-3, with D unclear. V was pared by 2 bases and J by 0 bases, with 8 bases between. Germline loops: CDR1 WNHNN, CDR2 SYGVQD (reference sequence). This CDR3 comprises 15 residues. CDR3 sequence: CASSEGRSSGNTIYF. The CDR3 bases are TGCGCCAGCAGTGAGGGCAGGAGCTCTGGAAACACCATATATTTT.

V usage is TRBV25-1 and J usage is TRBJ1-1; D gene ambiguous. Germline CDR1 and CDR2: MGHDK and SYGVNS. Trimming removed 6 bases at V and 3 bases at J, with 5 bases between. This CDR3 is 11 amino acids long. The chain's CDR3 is CASRIDTEAFF. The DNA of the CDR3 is TGTGCCAGCAGAATTGACACTGAAGCTTTCTTT.

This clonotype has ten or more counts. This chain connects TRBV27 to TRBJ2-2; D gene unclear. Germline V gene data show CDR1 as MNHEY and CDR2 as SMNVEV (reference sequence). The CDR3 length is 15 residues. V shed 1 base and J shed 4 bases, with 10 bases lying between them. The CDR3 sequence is CASSLYDTGTGELFF. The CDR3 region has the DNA TGTGCCAGCAGTTTATATGATACGGGCACCGGGGAGCTGTTTTTT.

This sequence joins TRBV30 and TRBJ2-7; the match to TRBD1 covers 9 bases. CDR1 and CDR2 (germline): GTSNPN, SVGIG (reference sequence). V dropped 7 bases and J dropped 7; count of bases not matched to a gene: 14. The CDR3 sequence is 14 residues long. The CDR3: CASDPGTGSREQYF. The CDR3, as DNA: TGTGCCTCCGACCCCGGGACAGGGTCTCGGGAGCAGTACTTC. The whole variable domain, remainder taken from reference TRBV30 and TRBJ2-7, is SQTIHQWPATLVQPVGSPLSLECTVEGTSNPNLYWYRQAAGRGLQLLFYSVGIGQISSEVPQNLSASRPQDRQFILSSKKLLLSDSGFYLCASDPGTGSREQYFGPGTRLTVT.

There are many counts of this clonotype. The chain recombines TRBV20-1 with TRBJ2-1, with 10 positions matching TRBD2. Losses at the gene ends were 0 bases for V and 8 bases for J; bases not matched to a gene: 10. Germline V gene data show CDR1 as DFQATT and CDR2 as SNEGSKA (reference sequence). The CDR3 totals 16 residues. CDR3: CSARDPPSGSFHEQFF. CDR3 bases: TGCAGTGCTAGAGATCCTCCTAGCGGGAGTTTCCATGAGCAGTTCTTC.